The 9 T cell receptor beta chains presented below share a single source sample, sequenced in a study of vaccination and CD4 T cells after COVID-19 (dated by TCRdb to 2022 to 2024). Receptor amplification or capture employed PCR. These reads were obtained on an Illumina iSeq 100. TCR sequencing of DNA from cultured CD4+ T cells used the Oncomine TCR Beta short-read assay at the Johns Hopkins FTIC core. Using fastp at Q25 and MiXCR, TCRdb reprocessed the public reads and kept productive beta chains. Every CDR3 protein is listed once, alongside the most common genes and DNA of its rows. The sample profile shows roughly 18,000 distinct CDR3 sequences; around two thirds of them were found once. The ten largest clones represent less than 7% of the sample. Their antigens are not known. The treatment or condition label, read with the paper, signifies: roughly 11-day PBMC culture with coronavirus spike peptide pools or control peptides (ViraFEST assay).

Specimen: CD4+ T cells from blood, cultured in vitro. These receptors originate from a human donor who had recovered from COVID-19.

This chain uses TRBV30 with TRBJ1-2; no definite D call. CDR3 length: 13 amino acids. Germline V gives CDR1 GTSNPN, CDR2 SVGIG (reference sequence). Deletions cut 0 bases from V and 7 bases from J, with 12 bases between. The DNA for the CDR3 is TGTGCCTGGAGTGTCTCGGGTTTTGGTGGCTACACCTTC. Encoded protein: CAWSVSGFGGYTF.

In its sample, this clonotype was seen a few times. The chain has TRBV27 and TRBJ2-1; perhaps TRBD2 as D (5 bases). The V and J ends lost 6 bases and 2 bases respectively, with 14 bases between them. Germline assignment: CDR1 MNHEY and CDR2 SMNVEV (reference sequence). CDR3 size: 15 residues. CDR3: CASRRGFLAYNEQFF. The CDR3 region has the DNA TGTGCCAGCAGGAGAGGGTTCTTAGCCTACAATGAGCAGTTCTTC.

Relative to its sample, this clonotype is medium-sized. The V gene is TRBV20-1, the J gene TRBJ1-5; tentative D call: TRBD1 (5 bases). The V gene's germline CDR1 is DFQATT and CDR2 SNEGSKA (reference sequence). CDR3 length equals 14 residues. V was shortened by 0 bases and J by 5 bases, with 11 bases between the two germline ends. The CDR3, as DNA: TGCAGTGCTAGAGATGGTAGGGGATATCAGCCCCAGCATTTT. Protein: CSARDGRGYQPQHF.

The rearrangement uses TRBV20-1 and TRBJ1-2, with D possibly TRBD1 on 5 matching bases. There are 13 residues in the CDR3. V lost 4 bases, J lost 5 bases, and 14 bases lay in between. In germline, CDR1 is DFQATT, CDR2 SNEGSKA (reference sequence). CDR3 coding DNA: TGCAGTGCTACCCCGGCTCAGGGTTATGGCTACACCTTC. Amino acid sequence: CSATPAQGYGYTF.

This sequence joins TRBV20-1 and TRBJ2-2, with 10 bases lining up with TRBD2. The germline V gene has CDR1 DFQATT and CDR2 SNEGSKA (reference sequence). V lost 1 base to trimming and J lost 2 bases; unmatched junction nucleotides: 7. This CDR3 is 17 amino acids long. DNA of the CDR3: TGCAGTGCTAGAGTCCTAGCGGGAGTCTCAAACACCGGGGAGCTGTTTTTT. It codes for CSARVLAGVSNTGELFF.

V and J are TRBV11-2 and TRBJ2-5; 7 bases align to TRBD2. CDR1 is SGHAT and CDR2 is FQNNGV in the germline V gene. V lost 4 bases to trimming and J lost 4 bases; unmatched junction nucleotides: 6. The CDR3 length is 14 residues. CDR3 loop: CASSWRGRLETQYF. CDR3 nucleotides: TGTGCCAGCAGCTGGCGGGGGAGGTTAGAGACCCAGTACTTC.

J is TRBJ2-6 and V is TRBV20-1; 9 bases agree with TRBD1. V was clipped by 5 bases and J by 7 bases; unmatched bases: 6. The CDR3 has 14 residues. Germline V lookup: CDR1 DFQATT, CDR2 SNEGSKA (reference sequence). CDR3 loop: CSAVPGQGANVLTF. The CDR3 DNA is TGCAGTGCTGTCCCGGGACAGGGAGCCAACGTCCTGACTTTC.

CDR3 nucleotides: TGTGCCAGCAGTCACGGGACGCCCACCGGGGAGCTGTTTTTT. The encoded protein is CASSHGTPTGELFF. The rearrangement uses TRBV6-1 and TRBJ2-2; either TRBD1 or TRBD2 may fit D (5 bases each). The CDR3 has 14 residues. Germline lookup yields CDR1 MNHNS and CDR2 SASEGT. The germline V and J ends were trimmed by 5 bases and 4 bases, with 11 bases remaining between them.

This clonotype has only a few counts. The chain employs TRBV20-1 and TRBJ2-2; TRBD2 matches 9 bases. There are 17 residues in the CDR3. Germline CDR1 is DFQATT and CDR2 is SNEGSKA (reference sequence). Germline trimming cut 3 bases from V and 0 bases from J; bases unmatched to any gene: 8. CDR3 amino acids: CSASSHGLATNTGELFF. The CDR3 bases are TGCAGTGCTAGTAGCCATGGACTAGCGACGAACACCGGGGAGCTGTTTTTT.